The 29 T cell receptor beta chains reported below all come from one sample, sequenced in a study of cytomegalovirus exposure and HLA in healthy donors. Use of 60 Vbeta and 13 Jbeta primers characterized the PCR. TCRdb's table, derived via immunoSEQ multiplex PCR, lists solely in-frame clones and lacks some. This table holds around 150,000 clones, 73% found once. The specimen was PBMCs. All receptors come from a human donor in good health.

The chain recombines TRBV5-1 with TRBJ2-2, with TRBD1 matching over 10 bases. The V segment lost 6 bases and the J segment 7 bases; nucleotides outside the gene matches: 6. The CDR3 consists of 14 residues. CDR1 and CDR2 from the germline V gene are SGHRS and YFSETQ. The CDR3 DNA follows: TGCGCCAGCACTACGACAGGGGGCTTCGGGGAGCTGTTTTTT. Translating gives CASTTTGGFGELFF.

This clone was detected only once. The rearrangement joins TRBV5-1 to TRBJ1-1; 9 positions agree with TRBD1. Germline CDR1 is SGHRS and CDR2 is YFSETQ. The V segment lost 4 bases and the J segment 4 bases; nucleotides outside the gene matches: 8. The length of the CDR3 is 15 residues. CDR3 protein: CASSPRTGAGTEAFF. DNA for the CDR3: TGCGCCAGCAGCCCTCGGACAGGGGCGGGCACTGAAGCTTTCTTT.

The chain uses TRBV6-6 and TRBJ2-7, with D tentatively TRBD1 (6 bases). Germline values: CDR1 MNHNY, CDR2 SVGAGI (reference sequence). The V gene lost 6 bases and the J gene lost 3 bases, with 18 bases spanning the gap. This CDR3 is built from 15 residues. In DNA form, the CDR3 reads TGTGCCAGCAGATACACGTGGGACATGGGCTACGAGCAGTACTTC. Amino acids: CASRYTWDMGYEQYF.

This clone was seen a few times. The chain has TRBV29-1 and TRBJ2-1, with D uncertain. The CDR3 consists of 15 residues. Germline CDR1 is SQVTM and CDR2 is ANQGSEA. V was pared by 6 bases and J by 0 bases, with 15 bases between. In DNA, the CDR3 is TGCAGCGTCCCCGAGACGGCTAGCTCCTACAATGAGCAGTTCTTC. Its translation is CSVPETASSYNEQFF.

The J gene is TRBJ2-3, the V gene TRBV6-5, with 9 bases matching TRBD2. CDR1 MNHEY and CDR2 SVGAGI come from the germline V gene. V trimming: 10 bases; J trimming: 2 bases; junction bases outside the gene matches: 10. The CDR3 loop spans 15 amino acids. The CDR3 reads CATGLLAGTTDTQYF. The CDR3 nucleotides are TGTGCCACGGGACTACTAGCGGGTACCACAGATACGCAGTATTTT.

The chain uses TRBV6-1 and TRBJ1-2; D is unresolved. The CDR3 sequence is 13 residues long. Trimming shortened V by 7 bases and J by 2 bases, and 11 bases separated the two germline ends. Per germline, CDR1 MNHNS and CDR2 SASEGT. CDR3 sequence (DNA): TGTGCCAGCAACCCGGCGGCAAACTATGGCTACACCTTC. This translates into CASNPAANYGYTF.

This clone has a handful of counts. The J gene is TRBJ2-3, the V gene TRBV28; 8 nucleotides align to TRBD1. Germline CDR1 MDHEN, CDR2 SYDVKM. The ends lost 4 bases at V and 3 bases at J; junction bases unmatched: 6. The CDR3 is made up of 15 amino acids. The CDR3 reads CASSSMTGETDTQYF. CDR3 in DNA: TGTGCCAGCAGTTCAATGACAGGGGAGACAGATACGCAGTATTTT.

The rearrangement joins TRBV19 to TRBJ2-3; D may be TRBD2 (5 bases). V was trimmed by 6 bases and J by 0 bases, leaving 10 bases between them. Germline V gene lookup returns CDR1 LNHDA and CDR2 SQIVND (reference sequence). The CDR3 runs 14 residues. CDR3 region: CASSPGVSTDTQYF. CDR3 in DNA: TGTGCCAGTAGCCCCGGGGTGAGCACAGATACGCAGTATTTT.

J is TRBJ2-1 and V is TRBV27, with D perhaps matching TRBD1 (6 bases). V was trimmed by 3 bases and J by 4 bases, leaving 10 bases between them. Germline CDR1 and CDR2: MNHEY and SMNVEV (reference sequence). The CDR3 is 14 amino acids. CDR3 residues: CASSLEDSYNEQFF. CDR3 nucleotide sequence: TGTGCCAGCAGTTTGGAGGACAGTTACAATGAGCAGTTCTTC.

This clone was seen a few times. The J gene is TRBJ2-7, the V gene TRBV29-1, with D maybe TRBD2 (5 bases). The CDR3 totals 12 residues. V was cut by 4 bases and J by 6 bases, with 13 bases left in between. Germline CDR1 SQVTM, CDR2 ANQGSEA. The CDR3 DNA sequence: TGCAGCGTTGGGCTCCGGGGTTGCGAGCAGTACTTC. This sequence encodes CSVGLRGCEQYF.

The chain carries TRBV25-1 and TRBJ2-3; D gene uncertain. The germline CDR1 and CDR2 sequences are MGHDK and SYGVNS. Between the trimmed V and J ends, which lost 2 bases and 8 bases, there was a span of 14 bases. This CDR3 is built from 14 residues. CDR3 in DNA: TGTGCCAGCAGTGAACTCCGATTCCCAGTTACGCAGTATTTT. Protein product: CASSELRFPVTQYF.

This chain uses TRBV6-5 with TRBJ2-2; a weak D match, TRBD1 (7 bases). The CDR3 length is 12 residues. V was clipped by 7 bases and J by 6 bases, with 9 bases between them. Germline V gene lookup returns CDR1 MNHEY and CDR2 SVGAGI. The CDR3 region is CASTRGAGELFF. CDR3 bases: TGTGCCAGCACCAGGGGGGCCGGGGAGCTGTTTTTT.

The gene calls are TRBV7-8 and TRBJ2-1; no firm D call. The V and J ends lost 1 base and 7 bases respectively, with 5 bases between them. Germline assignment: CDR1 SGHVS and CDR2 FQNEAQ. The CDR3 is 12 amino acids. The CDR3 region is CASSLVVNEQFF. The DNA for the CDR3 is TGTGCCAGCAGCTTAGTAGTTAATGAGCAGTTCTTC. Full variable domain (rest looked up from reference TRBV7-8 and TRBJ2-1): GAGVSQSPRYKVAKRGQDVALRCDPISGHVSLFWYQQALGQGPEFLTYFQNEAQLDKSGLPSDRFFAERPEGSVSTLKIQRTQQEDSAVYLCASSLVVNEQFFGPGTRLTVL.

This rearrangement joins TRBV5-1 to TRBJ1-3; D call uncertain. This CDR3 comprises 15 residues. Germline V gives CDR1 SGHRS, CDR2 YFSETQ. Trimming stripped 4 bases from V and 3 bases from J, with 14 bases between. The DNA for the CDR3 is TGCGCCAGCAGCGTGCATGGGCTGATTGGAAACACCATATATTTT. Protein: CASSVHGLIGNTIYF.

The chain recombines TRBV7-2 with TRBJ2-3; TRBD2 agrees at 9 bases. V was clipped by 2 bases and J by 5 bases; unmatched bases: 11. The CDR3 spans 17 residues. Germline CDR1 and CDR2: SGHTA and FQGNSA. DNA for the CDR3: TGTGCCAGCAGCTTAAGTCTAGCGGGACACAGGATAGATACGCAGTATTTT. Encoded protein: CASSLSLAGHRIDTQYF. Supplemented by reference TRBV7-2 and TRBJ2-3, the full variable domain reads GAGVSQSPSNKVTEKGKDVELRCDPISGHTALYWYRQSLGQGLEFLIYFQGNSAPDKSGLPSDRFSAERTGGSVSTLTIQRTQQEDSAVYLCASSLSLAGHRIDTQYFGPGTRLTVL.

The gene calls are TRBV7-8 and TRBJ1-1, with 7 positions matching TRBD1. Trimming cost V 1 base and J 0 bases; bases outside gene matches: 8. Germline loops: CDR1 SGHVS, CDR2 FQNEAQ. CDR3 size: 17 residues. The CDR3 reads CASSLVSGGTVNTEAFF. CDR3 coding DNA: TGTGCCAGCAGCTTAGTTTCGGGGGGGACAGTGAACACTGAAGCTTTCTTT.

This chain's CDR3 is CASSLRLAGDCEQYF. The CDR3 region has the DNA TGCGCCAGCAGCCTAAGACTAGCGGGAGACTGCGAGCAGTACTTC. J is TRBJ2-7 and V is TRBV4-1; 12 nucleotides line up with TRBD2. The V segment lost 4 bases and the J segment 6 bases; nucleotides outside the gene matches: 7. CDR3 length: 15 amino acids. Germline assignment: CDR1 MGHRA and CDR2 YSYEKL.

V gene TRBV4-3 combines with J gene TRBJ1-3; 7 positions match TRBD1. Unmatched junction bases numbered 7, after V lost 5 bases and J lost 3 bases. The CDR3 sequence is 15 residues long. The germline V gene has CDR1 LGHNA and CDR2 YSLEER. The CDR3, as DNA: TGCGCCAGCAGCGAAGGGAACAGGGGTGGAAACACCATATATTTT. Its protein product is CASSEGNRGGNTIYF.

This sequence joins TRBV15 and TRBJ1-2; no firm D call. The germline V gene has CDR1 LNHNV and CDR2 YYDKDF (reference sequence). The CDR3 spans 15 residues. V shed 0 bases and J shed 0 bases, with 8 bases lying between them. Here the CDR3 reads CATSRDRQSNYGYTF. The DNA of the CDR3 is TGTGCCACCAGCAGAGACAGGCAGTCTAACTATGGCTACACCTTC. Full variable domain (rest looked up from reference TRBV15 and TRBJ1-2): DAMVIQNPRYQVTQFGKPVTLSCSQTLNHNVMYWYQQKSSQAPKLLFHYYDKDFNNEADTPDNFQSRRPNTSFCFLDIRSPGLGDTAMYLCATSRDRQSNYGYTFGSGTRLTVV.

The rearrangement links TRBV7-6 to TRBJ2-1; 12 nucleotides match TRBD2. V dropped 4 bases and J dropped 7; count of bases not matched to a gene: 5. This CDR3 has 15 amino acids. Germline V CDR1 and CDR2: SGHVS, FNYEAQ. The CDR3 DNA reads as TGTGCCAGCAGCTACACTAGCGGGGGGTTTAATGAGCAGTTCTTC. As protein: CASSYTSGGFNEQFF.

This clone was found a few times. As DNA, the CDR3 is TGCGCCAGCAGCTTGGATCAGAAATACGAGCAGTACTTC. Residues: CASSLDQKYEQYF. The V and J genes are TRBV5-1 and TRBJ2-7; D is unresolved. Germline V gives CDR1 SGHRS, CDR2 YFSETQ. This CDR3 spans 13 amino acids. V lost 0 bases and J 4 bases, leaving 8 bases between the germline ends.

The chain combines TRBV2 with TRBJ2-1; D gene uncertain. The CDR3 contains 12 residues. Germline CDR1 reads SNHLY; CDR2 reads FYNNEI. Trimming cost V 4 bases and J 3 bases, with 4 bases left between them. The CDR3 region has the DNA TGTGCCAGCAGTGCCGGCTACAATGAGCAGTTCTTC. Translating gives CASSAGYNEQFF.

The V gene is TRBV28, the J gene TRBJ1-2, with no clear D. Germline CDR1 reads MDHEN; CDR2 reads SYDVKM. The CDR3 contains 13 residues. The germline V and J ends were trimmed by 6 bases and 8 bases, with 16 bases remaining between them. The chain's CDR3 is CASSNYGAGGYTF. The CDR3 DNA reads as TGTGCCAGCAGCAACTATGGCGCCGGGGGCTACACCTTC.

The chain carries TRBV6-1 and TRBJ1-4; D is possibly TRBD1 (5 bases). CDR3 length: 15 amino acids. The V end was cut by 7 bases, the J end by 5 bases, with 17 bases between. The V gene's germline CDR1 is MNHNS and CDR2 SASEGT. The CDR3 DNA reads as TGTGCCAGCAACGGTCTAGGGGTGCGGAATGAAAAACTGTTTTTT. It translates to CASNGLGVRNEKLFF.

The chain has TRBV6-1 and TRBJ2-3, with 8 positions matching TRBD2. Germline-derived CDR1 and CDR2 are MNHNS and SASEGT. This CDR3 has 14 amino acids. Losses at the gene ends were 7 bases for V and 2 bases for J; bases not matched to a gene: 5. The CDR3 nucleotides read TGTGCCAGCACTCCGGGACTAGTCACAGATACGCAGTATTTT. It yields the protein CASTPGLVTDTQYF.

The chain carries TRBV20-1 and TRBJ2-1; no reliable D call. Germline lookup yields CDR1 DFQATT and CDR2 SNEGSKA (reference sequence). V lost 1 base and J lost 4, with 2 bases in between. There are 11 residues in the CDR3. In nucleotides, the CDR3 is TGCAGTGCTAGAGCGTACAATGAGCAGTTCTTC. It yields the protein CSARAYNEQFF.

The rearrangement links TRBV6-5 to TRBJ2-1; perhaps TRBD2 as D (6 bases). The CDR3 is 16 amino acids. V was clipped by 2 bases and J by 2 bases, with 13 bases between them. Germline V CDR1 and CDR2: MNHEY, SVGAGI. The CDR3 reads CASSYERVLTYNEQFF. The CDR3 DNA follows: TGTGCCAGCAGTTACGAGCGGGTCTTAACCTACAATGAGCAGTTCTTC.

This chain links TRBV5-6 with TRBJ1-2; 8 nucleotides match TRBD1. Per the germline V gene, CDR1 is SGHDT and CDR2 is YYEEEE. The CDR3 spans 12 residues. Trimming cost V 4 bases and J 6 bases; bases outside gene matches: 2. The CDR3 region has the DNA TGTGCCAGCAGCCAGGACAGGGATGGCTACACCTTC. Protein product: CASSQDRDGYTF.

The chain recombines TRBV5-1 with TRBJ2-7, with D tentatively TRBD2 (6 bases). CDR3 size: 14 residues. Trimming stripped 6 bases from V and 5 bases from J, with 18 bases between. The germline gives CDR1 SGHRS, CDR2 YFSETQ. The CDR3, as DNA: TGCGCCAGCAACGCGGGCGGAGGGGTCAACGAGCAGTACTTC. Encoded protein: CASNAGGGVNEQYF.